The present entry profiles one TCR beta chain with its context. These data belong to a study of blood T cell repertoires in COVID-19. As for the study in general: The United States, Italy and Spain were the sources of the acute and convalescent COVID-19 samples.

Assay: immunoSEQ multiplex PCR; the TCRdb copy retains only in-frame clones and omits some. Counted here are roughly 120,000 clones, 80% to 85% occurring once; the ten biggest clones make up roughly 8.2%. V was clipped by 0 bases and J by 2 bases, with 9 bases between them. The germline V gene has CDR1 SGDLS and CDR2 YYNGEE. This CDR3 has 14 residues. The clonotype was recovered from a man between 65 and 85 years old with acute or convalescent COVID-19. The chain joins TRBV9 to TRBJ2-7; no firm D call. The specimen sequenced was peripheral blood. The CDR3 DNA is TGTGCCAGCAGCGTAGCTGTCGGAGCCTACGAGCAGTACTTC. It codes for CASSVAVGAYEQYF.